This T cell receptor (beta chain) was profiled in a study of blood T cell repertoires in COVID-19. Sequenced by immunoSEQ multiplex PCR; TCRdb stores in-frame clones only, minus some. The sample has 200,000 to 250,000 clones; more than 75% are singletons. Of note for this clone: The same CDR3 also results from other DNA sequences found in this sample.

Germline CDR1 is LNHDA and CDR2 is SQIVND (reference sequence). The CDR3 is 14 amino acids. V lost 5 bases to trimming and J lost 1 base, with 11 bases between them. Input material: peripheral blood. The sequence derives from a woman aged 40 to 55 with acute or convalescent COVID-19. This chain joins TRBV19 and TRBJ1-1; possibly TRBD1 for D (6 bases). Here the CDR3 DNA reads TGTGCCAGTAGTCCGTCGACAGGGAACACTGAAGCTTTCTTT. Translating gives CASSPSTGNTEAFF.